The sample holds one count of the clone carrying this T cell receptor (beta chain). Its specificity is unknown. This specimen belongs to a study of shared clonotypes between healthy human individuals. Study observations and caveats: Larger estimated richness was generally recorded for naive subsets relative to memory subsets.

The test was conducted at deep level. Every immunoSEQ plate was one replicate of a subset's evenly spread DNA. Per the original data handling: From ImmunoSEQ came sequences covering only the junction and carrying no quality scores, so filtering differed. The method was immunoSEQ multiplex PCR; TCRdb's version includes in-frame clones alone and lacks a portion of them. D and trimming come from the DNA, and the V and J calls and clone size come from that table. This sample has about 1 million clones; 65% to 80% occur once, and the top ten carry around 1.5%. The CDR3 has 15 amino acids. Looked up from germline, CDR1 is SGDLS and CDR2 is YYNGEE. V gave up 4 bases and J gave up 7 bases; unmatched junction bases: 9.

The chain uses TRBV9 and TRBJ1-4; TRBD1 matches 8 bases. Sequencing was done on a sample of memory CD4+ T cells sorted from blood. Subset noted: CD45RA-negative fraction. This TCR came from a man aged 18 to 29 in good health. CDR3 protein: CASSPGGQEGEKLFF. CDR3 DNA: TGTGCCAGCAGCCCCGGGGGACAGGAGGGTGAAAAACTGTTTTTT.